A selection of T cell receptor beta chains follows, all from one sample in a study of cytomegalovirus exposure and HLA in healthy donors. Sequencing was performed with immunoSEQ multiplex PCR; in TCRdb, only in-frame clones are kept and a portion is missing. Of 200,000 to 250,000 clones in the sample, around 80% are singletons; the top ten hold around 3.9%. Material: PBMCs. The receptors were sampled from a male donor in good health and CMV-seronegative. Both conserved end residues are part of each CDR3. Fields, in order: V gene, J gene, CDR3 protein.

TRBV5-1	TRBJ2-5	CASSQSRQETQYF
TRBV9	TRBJ1-4	CASSALVGEKLFF
TRBV5-1	TRBJ1-1	CASSHFPGGRGNTEAFF
TRBV7-6	TRBJ2-2	CASSHEIGELFF
TRBV9	TRBJ2-5	CASSAGLAGVETQYF
TRBV2	TRBJ1-2	CASSAESVFYGYTF
TRBV25-1	TRBJ2-1	CASSSWTSEYNEQFF
TRBV5-1	TRBJ1-2	CASRGQGGYGYTF
TRBV9	TRBJ2-6	CASSTTSGISGANVLTF
TRBV5-1	TRBJ1-2	CASSPRDRGSGGYTF
TRBV27	TRBJ2-5	CASSLGAQETQYF
TRBV29-1	TRBJ2-3	CSVETFETQYF
TRBV15	TRBJ2-2	CATSGWGDVTNTGELFF
TRBV27	TRBJ2-1	CASNLPGNEQFF
TRBV27	NA	CASSLAAPYEQYF
TRBV28	TRBJ1-4	CASSFPGGKLFF
TRBV6-5	TRBJ1-5	CASSYNMNQPQHF
TRBV6-5	TRBJ2-5	CASSPTRGYQETQYF
TRBV14	TRBJ2-7	CASSPVTAYEQYF
TRBV5-1	TRBJ2-2	CASREGQEALFF